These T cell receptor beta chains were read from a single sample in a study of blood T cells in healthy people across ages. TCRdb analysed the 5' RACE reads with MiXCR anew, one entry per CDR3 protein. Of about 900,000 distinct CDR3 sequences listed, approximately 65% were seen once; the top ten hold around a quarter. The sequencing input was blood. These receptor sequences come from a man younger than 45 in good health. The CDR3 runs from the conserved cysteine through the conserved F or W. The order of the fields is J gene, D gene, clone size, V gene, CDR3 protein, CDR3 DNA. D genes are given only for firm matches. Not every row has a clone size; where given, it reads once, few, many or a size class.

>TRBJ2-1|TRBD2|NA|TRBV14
CASSPPPSSGGTSYNEQFF
TGTGCCAGCAGCCCACCCCCTTCTAGCGGGGGTACTTCCTACAATGAGCAGTTCTTC
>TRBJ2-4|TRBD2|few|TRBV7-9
CASSLSGGVEQYF
TGTGCCAGCAGCCTCAGCGGGGGCGTTGAGCAGTACTTC
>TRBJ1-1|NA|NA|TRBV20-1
CSARYPDRNTEAFF
TGCAGTGCTAGGTACCCGGACAGAAACACTGAAGCTTTCTTT
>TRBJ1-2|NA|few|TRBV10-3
CATCREGNYGYTF
TGTGCCACGTGCAGGGAGGGGAACTATGGCTACACCTTC
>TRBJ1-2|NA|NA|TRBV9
CASSVELRAPIQVYTF
TGTGCCAGCAGCGTAGAACTCCGGGCCCCAATTCAAGTCTACACCTTC
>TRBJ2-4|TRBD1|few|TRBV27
CASSTRQGAKNIQYF
TGTGCCAGCAGTACCCGACAGGGGGCCAAAAACATTCAGTACTTC
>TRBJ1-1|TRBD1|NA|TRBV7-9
CASSYLRGPVEAFF
TGTGCCAGCAGCTACCTCAGGGGGCCCGTTGAAGCTTTCTTT
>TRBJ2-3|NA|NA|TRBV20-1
CSARDMLHADTQYF
TGCAGTGCTAGAGATATGCTTCACGCAGATACGCAGTATTTT
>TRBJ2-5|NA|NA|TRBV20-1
CSARKAGAETQYF
TGCAGTGCTAGAAAGGCAGGGGCAGAGACCCAGTACTTC
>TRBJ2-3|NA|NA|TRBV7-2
CASSSGNTDTQYF
TGTGCCAGCAGCTCGGGTAACACAGATACGCAGTATTTT
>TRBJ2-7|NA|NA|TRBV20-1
CSARKPGLSSYEQYF
TGCAGTGCTAGAAAACCGGGACTTAGCTCCTACGAGCAGTACTTC
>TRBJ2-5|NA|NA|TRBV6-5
CASSYTRRDQETQYF
TGTGCCAGCAGTTACACCCGACGTGACCAAGAGACCCAGTACTTC
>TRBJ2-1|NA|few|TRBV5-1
CASSLLRTSYNEQFF
TGCGCCAGCAGCTTGTTACGCACCTCCTACAATGAGCAGTTCTTC
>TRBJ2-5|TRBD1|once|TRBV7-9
CASSTNPGQYQETQYF
TGTGCCAGCAGCACTAACCCGGGACAGTACCAAGAGACCCAGTACTTC
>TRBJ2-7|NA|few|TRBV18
CASSPPTSTHEQYF
TGTGCCAGCTCACCACCCACTAGCACCCACGAGCAGTACTTC
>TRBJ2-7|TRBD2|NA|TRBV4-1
CASTGGGGEQYF
TGCGCCAGCACGGGGGGTGGTGGCGAGCAGTACTTC
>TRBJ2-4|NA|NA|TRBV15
CATRGLGVAVENIQYF
TGTGCCACCAGGGGACTTGGGGTGGCGGTGGAAAACATTCAGTACTTC
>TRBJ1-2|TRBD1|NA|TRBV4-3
CASSQVGTGSYGYTF
TGCGCCAGCAGCCAAGTGGGGACAGGATCTTATGGCTACACCTTC